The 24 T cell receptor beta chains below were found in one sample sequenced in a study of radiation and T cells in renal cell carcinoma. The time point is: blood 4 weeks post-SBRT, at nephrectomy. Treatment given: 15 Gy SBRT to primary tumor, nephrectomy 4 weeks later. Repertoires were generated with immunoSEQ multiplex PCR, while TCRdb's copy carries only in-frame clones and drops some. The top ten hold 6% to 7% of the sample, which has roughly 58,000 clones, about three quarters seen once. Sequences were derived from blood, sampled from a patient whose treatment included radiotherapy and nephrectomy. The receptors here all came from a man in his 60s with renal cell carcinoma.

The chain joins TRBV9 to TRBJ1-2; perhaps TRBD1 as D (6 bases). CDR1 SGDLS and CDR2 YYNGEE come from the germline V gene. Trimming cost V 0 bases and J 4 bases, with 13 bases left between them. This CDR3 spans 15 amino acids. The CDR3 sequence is CASSVGSGDAYGYTF. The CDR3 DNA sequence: TGTGCCAGCAGCGTAGGGTCAGGGGATGCCTATGGCTACACCTTC.

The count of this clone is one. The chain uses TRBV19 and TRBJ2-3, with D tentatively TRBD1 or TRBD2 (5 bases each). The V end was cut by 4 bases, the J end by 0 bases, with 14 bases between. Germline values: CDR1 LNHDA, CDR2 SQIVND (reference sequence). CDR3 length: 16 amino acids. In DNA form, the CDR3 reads TGTGCCAGTAGTAGGGGCCTAGGGGAGAGCACAGATACGCAGTATTTT. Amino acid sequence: CASSRGLGESTDTQYF.

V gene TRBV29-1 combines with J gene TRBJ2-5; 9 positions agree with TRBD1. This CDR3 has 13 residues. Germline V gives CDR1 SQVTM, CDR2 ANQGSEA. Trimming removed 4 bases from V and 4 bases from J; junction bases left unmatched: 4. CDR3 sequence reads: CSVVQGAGETQYF. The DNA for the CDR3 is TGCAGCGTTGTACAGGGGGCAGGAGAGACCCAGTACTTC.

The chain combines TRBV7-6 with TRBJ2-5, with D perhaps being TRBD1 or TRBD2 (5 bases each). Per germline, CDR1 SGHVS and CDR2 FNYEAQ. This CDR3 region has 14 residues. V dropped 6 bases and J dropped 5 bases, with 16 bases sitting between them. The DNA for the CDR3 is TGTGCCAGCAGTACCCAGCCGGGACGGGAGACCCAGTACTTC. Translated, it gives CASSTQPGRETQYF.

The DNA of the CDR3 is TGTGCCAGCAGCGTAGGGGGTAGCGGGTCCTACAATGAGCAGTTCTTC. Translating gives CASSVGGSGSYNEQFF. The rearrangement uses TRBV9 and TRBJ2-1, with 7 nucleotides matching TRBD2. CDR1 and CDR2 from the germline V gene are SGDLS and YYNGEE. V dropped 0 bases and J dropped 1; count of bases not matched to a gene: 4. This CDR3 region has 16 residues.

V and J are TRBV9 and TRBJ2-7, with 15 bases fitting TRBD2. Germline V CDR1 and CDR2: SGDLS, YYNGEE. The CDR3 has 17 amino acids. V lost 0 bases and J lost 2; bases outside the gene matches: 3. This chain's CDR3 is CASSVGTSGRDTYEQYV. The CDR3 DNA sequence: TGTGCCAGCAGCGTAGGGACTAGCGGGAGGGACACCTACGAGCAGTACGTC.

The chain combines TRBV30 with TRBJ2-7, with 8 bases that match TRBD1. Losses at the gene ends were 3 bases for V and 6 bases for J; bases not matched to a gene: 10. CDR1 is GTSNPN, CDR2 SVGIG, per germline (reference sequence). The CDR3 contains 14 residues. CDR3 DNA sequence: TGTGCCTGGAGCCAGGGGGCGGCTGTTGGCGAGCAGTACTTC. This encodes CAWSQGAAVGEQYF.

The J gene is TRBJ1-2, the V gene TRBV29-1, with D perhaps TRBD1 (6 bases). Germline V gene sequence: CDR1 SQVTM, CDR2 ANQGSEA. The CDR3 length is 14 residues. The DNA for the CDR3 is TGCAGTACGGCGGGGGGGGCGCGGTGGAGTGGCTACACCTTC. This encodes CSTAGGARWSGYTF.

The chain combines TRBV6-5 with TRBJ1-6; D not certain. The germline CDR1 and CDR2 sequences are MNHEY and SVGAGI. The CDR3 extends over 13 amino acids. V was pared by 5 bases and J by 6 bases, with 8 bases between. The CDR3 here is CASSPYSNSPLHF. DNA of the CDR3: TGTGCCAGCAGTCCTTACTCTAATTCACCCCTCCACTTT.

The CDR3 region is CASSRSGVRTDTQYF. The CDR3 nucleotides are TGTGCCAGCAGCCGTAGCGGGGTCCGCACAGATACGCAGTATTTT. The chain joins TRBV11-2 to TRBJ2-3, with TRBD2 matching over 8 bases. Trimming removed 5 bases from V and 1 base from J; junction bases left unmatched: 5. CDR3 length: 15 amino acids. CDR1 SGHAT and CDR2 FQNNGV come from the germline V gene.

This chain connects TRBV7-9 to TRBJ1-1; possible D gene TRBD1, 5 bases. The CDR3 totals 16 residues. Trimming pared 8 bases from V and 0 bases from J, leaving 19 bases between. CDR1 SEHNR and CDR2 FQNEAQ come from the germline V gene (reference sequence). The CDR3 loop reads CASEGGTADMNTEAFF. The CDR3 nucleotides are TGTGCCAGCGAAGGTGGGACGGCTGACATGAACACTGAAGCTTTCTTT.

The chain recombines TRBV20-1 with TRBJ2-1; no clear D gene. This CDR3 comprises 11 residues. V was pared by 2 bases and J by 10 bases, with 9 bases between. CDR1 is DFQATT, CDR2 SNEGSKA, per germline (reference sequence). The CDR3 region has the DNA TGCAGTGCTAGAACTACATACGAGCAGTTCTTC. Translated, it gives CSARTTYEQFF.

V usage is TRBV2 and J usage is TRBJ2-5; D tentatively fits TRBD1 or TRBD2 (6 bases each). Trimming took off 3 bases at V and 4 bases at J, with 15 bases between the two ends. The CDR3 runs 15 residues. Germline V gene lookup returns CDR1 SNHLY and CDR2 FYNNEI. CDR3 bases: TGTGCCAGCAGTGAGGGAATCAGGGGAGGAGAGACCCAGTACTTC. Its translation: CASSEGIRGGETQYF.

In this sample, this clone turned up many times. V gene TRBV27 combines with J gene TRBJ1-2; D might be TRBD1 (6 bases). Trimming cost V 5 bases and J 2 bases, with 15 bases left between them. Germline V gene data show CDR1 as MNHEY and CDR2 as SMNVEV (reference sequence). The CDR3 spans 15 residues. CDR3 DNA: TGTGCCAGCAGTCCTACCCCGACAGGCAACTATGGCTACACCTTC. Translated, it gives CASSPTPTGNYGYTF.

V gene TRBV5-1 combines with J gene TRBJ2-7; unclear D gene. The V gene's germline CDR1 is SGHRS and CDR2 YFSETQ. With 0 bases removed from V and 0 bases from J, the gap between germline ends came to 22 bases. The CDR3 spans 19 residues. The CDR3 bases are TGCGCCAGCAGCTTGGTTAGCCCGAGAGAGGCTAACGACTCCTACGAGCAGTACGTC. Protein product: CASSLVSPREANDSYEQYV.

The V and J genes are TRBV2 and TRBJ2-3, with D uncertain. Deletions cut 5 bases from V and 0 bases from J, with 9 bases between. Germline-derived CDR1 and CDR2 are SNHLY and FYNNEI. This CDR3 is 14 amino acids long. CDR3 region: CASSSPISTDTQYF. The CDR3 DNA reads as TGTGCCAGCAGTTCCCCTATTAGCACAGATACGCAGTATTTT.

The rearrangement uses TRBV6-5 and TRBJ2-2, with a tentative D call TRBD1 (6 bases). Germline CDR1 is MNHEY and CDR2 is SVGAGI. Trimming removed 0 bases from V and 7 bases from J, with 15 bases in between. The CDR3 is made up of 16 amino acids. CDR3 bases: TGTGCCAGCAGTTACTCGAAGAGAGGGGGTGGCGGGGAGCTGTTTTTT. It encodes CASSYSKRGGGGELFF.

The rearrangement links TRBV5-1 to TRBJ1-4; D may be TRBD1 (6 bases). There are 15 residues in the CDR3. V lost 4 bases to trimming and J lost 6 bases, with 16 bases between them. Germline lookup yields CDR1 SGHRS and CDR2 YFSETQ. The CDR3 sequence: CASSPQGSVDEKLFF. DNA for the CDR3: TGCGCCAGCAGCCCCCAGGGGAGCGTAGATGAAAAACTGTTTTTT.

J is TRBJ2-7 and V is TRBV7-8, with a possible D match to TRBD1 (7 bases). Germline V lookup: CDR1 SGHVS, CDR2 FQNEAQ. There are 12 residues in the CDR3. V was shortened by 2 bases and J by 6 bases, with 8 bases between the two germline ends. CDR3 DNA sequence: TGTGCCAGCAGCTTACAGGGGGGCGAGCAGTACTTC. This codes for CASSLQGGEQYF.

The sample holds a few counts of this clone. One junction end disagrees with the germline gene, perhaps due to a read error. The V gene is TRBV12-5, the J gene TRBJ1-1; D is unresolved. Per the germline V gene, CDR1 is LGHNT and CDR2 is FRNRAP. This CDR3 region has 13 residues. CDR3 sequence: CASGTGVNIEAFF. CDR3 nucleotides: TGTGCTAGTGGTACCGGCGTAAACATTGAAGCTTTCTTT.

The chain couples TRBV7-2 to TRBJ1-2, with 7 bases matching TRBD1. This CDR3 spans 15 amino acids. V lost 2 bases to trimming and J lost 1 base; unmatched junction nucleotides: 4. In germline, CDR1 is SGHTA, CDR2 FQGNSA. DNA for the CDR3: TGTGCCAGCAGCTTAAGGGACAGAAGTAACTATGGCTACACCTTC. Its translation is CASSLRDRSNYGYTF.

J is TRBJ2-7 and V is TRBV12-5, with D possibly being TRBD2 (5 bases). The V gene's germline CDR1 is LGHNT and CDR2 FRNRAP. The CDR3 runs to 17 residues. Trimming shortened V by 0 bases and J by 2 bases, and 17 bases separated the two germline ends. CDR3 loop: CASGLVLGPTNPYEQYF. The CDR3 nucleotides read TGTGCTAGTGGTTTGGTACTAGGGCCAACCAATCCCTACGAGCAGTACTTC.

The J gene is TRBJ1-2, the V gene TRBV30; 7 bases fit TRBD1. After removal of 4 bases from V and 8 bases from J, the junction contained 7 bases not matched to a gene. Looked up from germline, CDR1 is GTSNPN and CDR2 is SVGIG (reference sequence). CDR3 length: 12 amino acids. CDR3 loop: CAWIRQGDGYTF. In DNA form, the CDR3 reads TGTGCCTGGATCCGACAGGGTGACGGCTACACCTTC.

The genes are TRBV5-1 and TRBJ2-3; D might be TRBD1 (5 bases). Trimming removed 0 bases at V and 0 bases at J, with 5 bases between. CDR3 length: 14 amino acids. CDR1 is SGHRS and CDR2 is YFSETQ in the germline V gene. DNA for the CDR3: TGCGCCAGCAGCTTGGGACAGAGCACAGATACGCAGTATTTT. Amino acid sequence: CASSLGQSTDTQYF.